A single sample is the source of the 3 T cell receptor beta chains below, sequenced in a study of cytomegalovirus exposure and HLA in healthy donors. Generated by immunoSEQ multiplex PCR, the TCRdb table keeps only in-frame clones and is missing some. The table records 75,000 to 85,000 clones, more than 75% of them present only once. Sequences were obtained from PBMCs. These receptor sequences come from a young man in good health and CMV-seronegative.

This CDR3 reads CASSSTGSGANVLTF. CDR3 nucleotide sequence: TGTGCCAGCAGTTCGACAGGTTCTGGGGCCAACGTCCTGACTTTC. This chain joins TRBV6-5 and TRBJ2-6, with D perhaps TRBD1 (6 bases). The CDR3 runs 15 residues. Germline V gene sequence: CDR1 MNHEY, CDR2 SVGAGI. Deletions cut 4 bases from V and 1 base from J, with 8 bases between.

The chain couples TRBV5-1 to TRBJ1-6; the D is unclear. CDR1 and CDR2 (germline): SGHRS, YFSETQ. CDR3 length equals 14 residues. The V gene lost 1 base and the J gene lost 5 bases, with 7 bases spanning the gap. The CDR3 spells CASSLLADNSPLHF. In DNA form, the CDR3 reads TGCGCCAGCAGCTTGTTGGCAGATAATTCACCCCTCCACTTT.

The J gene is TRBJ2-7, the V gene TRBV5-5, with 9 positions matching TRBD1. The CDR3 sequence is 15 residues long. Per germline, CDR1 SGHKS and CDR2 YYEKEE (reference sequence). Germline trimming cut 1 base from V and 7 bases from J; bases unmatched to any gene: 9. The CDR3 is CASSLSGGTGREQYF. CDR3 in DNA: TGTGCCAGCAGCTTGTCAGGGGGGACAGGGAGGGAGCAGTACTTC.